This T cell receptor beta chain was identified in a study of T-cell memory formation after mild COVID-19. Overall study context: The study found TCR clusters largely donor specific.

Using its own MiXCR run on the 5' RACE reads, TCRdb lists one record per CDR3 protein. This table has a few hundred thousand distinct CDR3 sequences, under 25% appearing once. This clonotype showed up just a few times. V lost 0 bases, J lost 5 bases, and 10 bases lay in between. This CDR3 comprises 14 residues. Germline V gene data show CDR1 as SGHRS and CDR2 as YFSETQ. The clonotype was recovered from a man younger than 35 who had mild COVID-19 (a few samples of this study predate the infection). Cell type and time point are not known. Sequences were obtained from PBMCs or a T cell subset sorted from them (not recorded which). The chain recombines TRBV5-1 with TRBJ2-3, with D perhaps matching TRBD2 (6 bases). CDR3 DNA: TGCGCCAGCAGCTTGGAAGGGGAGGAAGATACGCAGTATTTT. This codes for CASSLEGEEDTQYF.